The 30 T cell receptor beta chains below all came from one sample that was sequenced in a study of beta chain features in type 1 diabetes. The isolated RNA, all of it, was reverse transcribed, so expressed TCRB transcripts were what got sequenced. The method was immunoSEQ multiplex PCR; TCRdb's version includes in-frame clones alone and lacks a portion of them. Of 300,000 to 350,000 clones in the sample, about 19% are singletons; the top ten hold roughly 0.045%. What was sequenced was naive CD4+ T cells from blood. Source of these receptors: a woman between 18 and 30 years old in good health.

The chain has TRBV9 and TRBJ2-1; a possible D gene is TRBD2 (5 bases). Trimming took off 4 bases at V and 8 bases at J, with 16 bases between the two ends. This CDR3 is built from 14 residues. Germline V gene data show CDR1 as SGDLS and CDR2 as YYNGEE. The CDR3, as DNA: TGTGCCAGCAGCTCCTCCACTAGTATCTATGAGCAGTTCTTC. Translation: CASSSSTSIYEQFF.

Only a few counts were recorded for this clone. The CDR3 DNA reads TGTGCCAGCAGCTCCGATGGGTCTAGCTCCTACAATGAGCAGTTCTTC. Amino acid sequence: CASSSDGSSSYNEQFF. The rearrangement uses TRBV5-4 and TRBJ2-1; D is undetermined. This CDR3 contains 16 residues. V was pared by 3 bases and J by 0 bases, with 13 bases between. CDR1 is SGHNT and CDR2 is YYREEE in the germline V gene (reference sequence).

The rearrangement links TRBV7-9 to TRBJ2-1; 11 nucleotides line up with TRBD2. With 2 bases clipped from V and 7 bases from J, the junction kept 4 bases outside the gene matches. The germline CDR1 and CDR2 sequences are SEHNR and FQNEAQ (reference sequence). CDR3 length: 15 amino acids. The CDR3 is CASSLLAGGSNEQFF. The CDR3 nucleotides read TGTGCCAGCAGCTTACTAGCGGGGGGTTCGAATGAGCAGTTCTTC.

This clone was found once. The gene calls are TRBV7-6 and TRBJ2-1; 8 bases are shared with TRBD1. CDR3 size: 15 residues. Germline V gives CDR1 SGHVS, CDR2 FNYEAQ. With V trimmed by 1 base and J by 2 bases, 1 base remained unmatched. CDR3 sequence: CASSLVQGAYNEQFF. Written as DNA, the CDR3 is TGTGCCAGCAGCTTAGTACAGGGGGCCTACAATGAGCAGTTCTTC. The full variable domain, rest sourced from reference TRBV7-6 and TRBJ2-1, is GAGVSQSPRYKVTKRGQDVALRCDPISGHVSLYWYRQALGQGPEFLTYFNYEAQQDKSGLPNDRFSAERPEGSISTLTIQRTEQRDSAMYRCASSLVQGAYNEQFFGPGTRLTVL.

This clone was counted between two and nine times. V gene TRBV19 combines with J gene TRBJ2-3, with 10 bases lining up with TRBD2. Trimming removed 3 bases from V and 5 bases from J; junction bases left unmatched: 2. Germline V gene data show CDR1 as LNHDA and CDR2 as SQIVND (reference sequence). CDR3 size: 14 residues. CDR3 DNA sequence: TGTGCCAGTAGTATCGCTAGCGGGAGAGATACGCAGTATTTT. Translated, it gives CASSIASGRDTQYF.

The chain links TRBV6-1 to TRBJ2-6; TRBD2 is a possible D gene (5 bases). Germline CDR1 and CDR2: MNHNS and SASEGT. Between the trimmed V and J ends, which lost 1 base and 2 bases, there was a span of 12 bases. The CDR3 extends over 17 amino acids. CDR3 DNA: TGTGCCAGCAGTGAAGGGAGGCGGGTCACTGGGGCCAACGTCCTGACTTTC. Translated, it gives CASSEGRRVTGANVLTF.

The chain uses TRBV5-8 and TRBJ1-2; TRBD1 matches 7 bases. The V gene's germline CDR1 is SGHTS and CDR2 YDEGEE. The CDR3 covers 13 residues. V lost 3 bases, J lost 5 bases, and 4 bases stayed unmatched. CDR3 DNA sequence: TGTGCCAGCAGCTCTCCGACAGGGTATGGCTACACCTTC. Translated: CASSSPTGYGYTF.

The chain joins TRBV18 to TRBJ1-2; the match to TRBD1 covers 9 bases. With V trimmed by 6 bases and J by 5 bases, 7 bases remained unmatched. The CDR3 totals 14 residues. The germline V gene encodes CDR1 KGHSH and CDR2 LQKENI. CDR3: CASSTGTGSYGYTF. The CDR3 DNA reads TGTGCCAGCTCGACCGGGACAGGGTCTTATGGCTACACCTTC.

V usage is TRBV2 and J usage is TRBJ1-5; unclear D gene. The CDR3 consists of 14 residues. V lost 7 bases to trimming and J lost 7 bases, with 17 bases between them. In germline, CDR1 is SNHLY, CDR2 FYNNEI. The CDR3 DNA is TGTGCCAGCAACCCCTCCCCCGAGGGCCAGCCCCAGCATTTT. It yields the protein CASNPSPEGQPQHF.

The sample holds a few counts of this clone. V is TRBV5-4 and J is TRBJ2-3; 7 bases line up with TRBD1. The J segment lost 4 bases and the V segment lost 0 bases, leaving 8 bases of the junction unmatched. This CDR3 contains 16 residues. Per the germline V gene, CDR1 is SGHNT and CDR2 is YYREEE (reference sequence). The CDR3 reads CASSLGTTGQADTQYF. For the CDR3, the DNA is TGTGCCAGCAGCTTGGGTACGACAGGGCAAGCAGATACGCAGTATTTT.

This clone came up a few times. The chain uses TRBV5-4 and TRBJ2-6; 7 bases agree with TRBD1. The CDR3 is 16 amino acids. Germline V gene sequence: CDR1 SGHNT, CDR2 YYREEE (reference sequence). V gave up 4 bases and J gave up 2 bases; unmatched junction bases: 6. CDR3 loop: CASSPPGTAGANVLTF. CDR3 in DNA: TGTGCCAGCAGCCCGCCCGGGACAGCTGGGGCCAACGTCCTGACTTTC.

The chain couples TRBV4-1 to TRBJ1-2, with TRBD1 identical over 9 bases. V shed 3 bases, J shed 7 bases, and the junction held 9 bases outside the gene matches. The CDR3 sequence is 15 residues long. The germline gives CDR1 MGHRA, CDR2 YSYEKL. In DNA form, the CDR3 reads TGCGCCAGCAGCCACGGCGGACAGGGGAGAGGTGGCTACACCTTC. Translating it yields CASSHGGQGRGGYTF.

This clone was observed a few times. The chain carries TRBV5-6 and TRBJ1-5, with a tentative D call TRBD1 (5 bases). Germline lookup yields CDR1 SGHDT and CDR2 YYEEEE. CDR3 size: 15 residues. Trimming left V 0 bases short and J 6 bases short, with 13 bases between. CDR3 residues: CASSLGTLQGQPQHF. The CDR3 bases are TGTGCCAGCAGCTTGGGGACCCTTCAGGGTCAGCCCCAGCATTTT.

This clone was observed a handful of times. The V call is TRBV30, the J call TRBJ1-2, with D tentatively TRBD1 (5 bases). V lost 3 bases to trimming and J lost 0 bases, with 17 bases between them. The CDR3 has 16 amino acids. The V gene's germline CDR1 is GTSNPN and CDR2 SVGIG (reference sequence). CDR3 residues: CAWRGPVQDANYGYTF. For the CDR3, the DNA is TGTGCCTGGAGGGGTCCGGTACAGGATGCTAACTATGGCTACACCTTC. The whole variable domain, filled in from reference TRBV30 and TRBJ1-2, reads SQTIHQWPATLVQPVGSPLSLECTVEGTSNPNLYWYRQAAGRGLQLLFYSVGIGQISSEVPQNLSASRPQDRQFILSSKKLLLSDSGFYLCAWRGPVQDANYGYTFGSGTRLTVV.

The chain uses TRBV9 and TRBJ2-1, with 7 bases aligning to TRBD1. Germline values: CDR1 SGDLS, CDR2 YYNGEE. There are 15 residues in the CDR3. After removal of 9 bases from V and 0 bases from J, the junction contained 9 bases not matched to a gene. CDR3 in amino acids: CANTRGQSSYNEQFF. CDR3 coding DNA: TGTGCCAATACGAGGGGGCAGAGCTCCTACAATGAGCAGTTCTTC.

This rearrangement joins TRBV5-8 to TRBJ2-3, with 9 bases matching TRBD2. Per the germline V gene, CDR1 is SGHTS and CDR2 is YDEGEE. After removal of 6 bases from V and 4 bases from J, the junction contained 6 bases not matched to a gene. This CDR3 comprises 14 residues. CDR3 amino acids: CASIPREGPDTQYF. The CDR3 DNA reads TGTGCCAGCATCCCGCGGGAGGGGCCAGATACGCAGTATTTT.

There are a few counts of this clone. This sequence joins TRBV5-1 and TRBJ2-1; 8 nucleotides align to TRBD1. With 3 bases clipped from V and 4 bases from J, the junction kept 3 bases outside the gene matches. The CDR3 loop spans 14 amino acids. Per germline, CDR1 SGHRS and CDR2 YFSETQ. CDR3 nucleotides: TGCGCCAGCAGCTCGGGACAGGATTACAATGAGCAGTTCTTC. Translation: CASSSGQDYNEQFF.

V and J are TRBV27 and TRBJ1-2, with TRBD1 matching over 7 bases. The germline CDR1 and CDR2 sequences are MNHEY and SMNVEV (reference sequence). J gave up 4 bases and V 6 bases, and 5 bases lay outside the gene matches. The CDR3 is made up of 13 amino acids. CDR3 residues: CASRPQGTYGYTF. The CDR3 DNA reads as TGTGCCAGCAGGCCACAGGGGACCTATGGCTACACCTTC.

This clone was observed a handful of times. The rearrangement uses TRBV5-1 and TRBJ2-3; D is ambiguous. Per the germline V gene, CDR1 is SGHRS and CDR2 is YFSETQ. V was pared by 1 base and J by 3 bases, with 9 bases between. The CDR3 extends over 14 amino acids. The CDR3 loop is CASSLSFRTDTQYF. DNA of the CDR3: TGCGCCAGCAGCTTGAGTTTCCGGACAGATACGCAGTATTTT.

V and J are TRBV5-4 and TRBJ1-1; 7 nucleotides line up with TRBD1. Germline V gene data show CDR1 as SGHNT and CDR2 as YYREEE (reference sequence). This CDR3 is 13 amino acids long. V gave up 3 bases and J gave up 4 bases; unmatched junction bases: 3. In DNA form, the CDR3 reads TGTGCCAGCAGCTACCGGGACAGCACTGAAGCTTTCTTT. This codes for CASSYRDSTEAFF. The full variable domain, with the rest looked up from reference TRBV5-4 and TRBJ1-1, is ETGVTQSPTHLIKTRGQQVTLRCSSQSGHNTVSWYQQALGQGPQFIFQYYREEENGRGNFPPRFSGLQFPNYSSELNVNALELDDSALYLCASSYRDSTEAFFGQGTRLTVV.

J is TRBJ2-1 and V is TRBV6-1, with 7 bases lining up with TRBD2. Germline V gene sequence: CDR1 MNHNS, CDR2 SASEGT. The V and J ends lost 10 bases and 4 bases, in that order; junction bases with no gene match: 7. The CDR3 extends over 13 amino acids. In DNA form, the CDR3 reads TGTGCCAACTGGACTAGGTCTTACAATGAGCAGTTCTTC. The encoded protein is CANWTRSYNEQFF.

This clone was recorded only once. The rearrangement uses TRBV4-3 and TRBJ1-5; D might be TRBD1 (6 bases). Germline CDR1 LGHNA, CDR2 YSLEER. The V gene lost 4 bases and the J gene lost 0 bases, with 10 bases spanning the gap. This CDR3 is 15 amino acids long. Here the CDR3 reads CASSPSGVSNQPQHF. The CDR3, as DNA: TGCGCCAGCAGCCCCTCAGGGGTTAGCAATCAGCCCCAGCATTTT.

This clone was counted a few times. The J gene is TRBJ1-6, the V gene TRBV4-2, with TRBD1 as a possible D gene (5 bases). CDR3 length: 17 amino acids. Germline CDR1 is LGHNA and CDR2 is YNFKEQ. Trimming shortened V by 0 bases and J by 7 bases, and 16 bases separated the two germline ends. CDR3 coding DNA: TGTGCCAGCAGCCAAGACGGGGGACGGAGGGGAAATTCACCCCTCCACTTT. Its protein is CASSQDGGRRGNSPLHF.

This chain uses TRBV5-1 with TRBJ2-1; possibly TRBD2 for D (6 bases). Germline V gene data show CDR1 as SGHRS and CDR2 as YFSETQ. V gave up 0 bases and J gave up 2 bases, with 12 bases separating them. This CDR3 spans 16 amino acids. The CDR3 here is CASSLEAAGTYNEQFF. CDR3 DNA: TGCGCCAGCAGCTTGGAAGCAGCGGGTACCTACAATGAGCAGTTCTTC. Using reference TRBV5-1 and TRBJ2-1 for the parts outside the CDR3, the full variable domain is KAGVTQTPRYLIKTRGQQVTLSCSPISGHRSVSWYQQTPGQGLQFLFEYFSETQRNKGNFPGRFSGRQFSNSRSEMNVSTLELGDSALYLCASSLEAAGTYNEQFFGPGTRLTVL.

Only a few counts were recorded for this clone. V and J are TRBV23-1 and TRBJ2-1; TRBD1 is a possible D gene (6 bases). TRBV23-1 is an open reading frame whose function is uncertain. This CDR3 contains 12 residues. V was clipped by 9 bases and J by 4 bases, with 10 bases between them. CDR3 protein: CARGTLYNEQFF. The CDR3, as DNA: TGCGCCAGGGGGACATTATACAATGAGCAGTTCTTC.

J is TRBJ1-1 and V is TRBV20-1; D is undetermined. The CDR3 is 11 residues long. Germline CDR1 reads DFQATT; CDR2 reads SNEGSKA (reference sequence). V lost 2 bases and J lost 3, with 4 bases in between. CDR3 nucleotide sequence: TGCAGTGCTAGACGAGACACTGAAGCTTTCTTT. Translated, it gives CSARRDTEAFF.

The genes are TRBV25-1 and TRBJ2-7; 7 nucleotides line up with TRBD2. The trim removed 4 bases at V and 9 bases at J, leaving 15 bases unmatched. Germline V gives CDR1 MGHDK, CDR2 SYGVNS. This CDR3 region has 15 residues. This CDR3 reads CASSGPSGVSELQYF. The CDR3 nucleotides read TGTGCCAGCAGTGGTCCTAGCGGCGTTTCGGAATTGCAGTACTTC.

This clone was seen a few times. The chain uses TRBV5-1 and TRBJ2-3; 7 bases are shared with TRBD1. The CDR3 totals 15 residues. CDR1 is SGHRS and CDR2 is YFSETQ in the germline V gene. V lost 6 bases to trimming and J lost 4 bases; unmatched junction nucleotides: 11. Here the CDR3 reads CASNEYRGGADTQYF. CDR3 nucleotides: TGCGCCAGCAACGAGTACAGGGGCGGCGCAGATACGCAGTATTTT.

This chain connects TRBV4-2 to TRBJ2-1; 9 nucleotides line up with TRBD2. The germline CDR1 and CDR2 sequences are LGHNA and YNFKEQ. Germline trimming cut 8 bases from V and 7 bases from J; bases unmatched to any gene: 9. This CDR3 contains 14 residues. CDR3 nucleotides: TGTGCCAGCTCTTTAGCGGGGGTCGGGAATGAGCAGTTCTTC. It yields the protein CASSLAGVGNEQFF.

The chain employs TRBV4-1 and TRBJ2-7; 7 bases map to TRBD1. This CDR3 region has 15 residues. Germline V CDR1 and CDR2: MGHRA, YSYEKL. The trim removed 1 base at V and 2 bases at J, leaving 5 bases unmatched. Here the CDR3 DNA reads TGCGCCAGCAGCCAAGCCCAGGGGGTGACCTACGAGCAGTACTTC. This gives the protein CASSQAQGVTYEQYF.